The 6 T cell receptor beta chains listed next were all sequenced from one sample in a study of T cells in localized non-small cell lung cancer. Repertoires were generated with immunoSEQ multiplex PCR, while TCRdb's copy carries only in-frame clones and drops some. The sample has 30,000 to 40,000 clones, 75% to 90% seen once. This sample comprised peripheral blood, obtained before any cancer treatment. The source of these receptors is a man aged 40 to 70 with stage I lung adenocarcinoma.

This sequence joins TRBV10-1 and TRBJ2-3; D unresolved. The CDR3 totals 12 residues. Germline-derived CDR1 and CDR2 are WNHNN and SYGVQD (reference sequence). Trimming left V 9 bases short and J 9 bases short, with 16 bases between. CDR3 nucleotides: TGCGCCAGTCTCGACCCCCTCGGGACGCAGTATTTT. Translated, it gives CASLDPLGTQYF.

V gene TRBV6-6 combines with J gene TRBJ2-1, with D hard to call. This CDR3 comprises 11 residues. Trimming removed 6 bases at V and 9 bases at J, with 9 bases between. Germline V gives CDR1 MNHNY, CDR2 SVGAGI (reference sequence). CDR3 sequence reads: CASSRQAEQFF. The DNA for the CDR3 is TGTGCCAGCAGCCGACAAGCTGAGCAGTTCTTC.

V is TRBV9 and J is TRBJ2-5, with 10 bases lining up with TRBD1. Germline CDR1 SGDLS, CDR2 YYNGEE. The CDR3 spans 16 residues. The V segment lost 0 bases and the J segment 5 bases; nucleotides outside the gene matches: 7. The CDR3 DNA is TGTGCCAGCAGCGTAGCTCCGACAGGGGGCTTCGAGACCCAGTACTTC. This gives the protein CASSVAPTGGFETQYF.

The genes are TRBV14 and TRBJ1-3; D is ambiguous. Trimming took off 5 bases at V and 0 bases at J, with 20 bases between the two ends. The CDR3 runs 18 residues. The germline CDR1 and CDR2 sequences are SGHDN and FVKESK. DNA for the CDR3: TGTGCCAGCAGCACCAGGACGCACGCCAGTTCCTCTGGAAACACCATATATTTT. Its protein product is CASSTRTHASSSGNTIYF.

This rearrangement joins TRBV2 to TRBJ2-1, with D maybe TRBD2 (6 bases). Germline V CDR1 and CDR2: SNHLY, FYNNEI. The CDR3 has 14 residues. V lost 9 bases to trimming and J lost 4 bases, with 16 bases between them. CDR3 bases: TGTGCCAGTAAACGGGGGATCTCATACAATGAGCAGTTCTTC. It translates to CASKRGISYNEQFF.

This chain joins TRBV27 and TRBJ1-1; 7 bases align to TRBD1. Per germline, CDR1 MNHEY and CDR2 SMNVEV (reference sequence). CDR3 length: 18 amino acids. The V segment lost 10 bases and the J segment 4 bases; nucleotides outside the gene matches: 24. In DNA form, the CDR3 reads TGTGCCACCTTCCGGGGACAGAGGGGTATAAGATTCAGCACTGAAGCTTTCTTT. The encoded protein is CATFRGQRGIRFSTEAFF.